This T cell receptor beta chain originates from a study of blood T cells in healthy people across ages. Through a sample-barcoded 5' primer and a J-beta primer mix, a second PCR was run for roughly 6 to 12 cycles. MiXCR, applied by TCRdb to the 5' RACE reads, yields one record per CDR3 protein. This sample has hundreds of thousands of distinct CDR3 sequences, with less than 40% found just once. Extraction of total RNA produced a minimum of 5 micrograms from each sample. At least ten counts were recorded for this clonotype. The V and J ends lost 5 bases and 0 bases respectively, with 8 bases between them. Germline V gene data show CDR1 as KGHSH and CDR2 as LQKENI. There are 14 residues in the CDR3.

The specimen sequenced was blood. This TCR derives from a woman older than 75 in good health. The V gene is TRBV18, the J gene TRBJ1-5; D gene uncertain. The CDR3 sequence is CASSTDYSNQPQHF. The CDR3 nucleotides are TGTGCCAGCTCAACAGATTATAGCAATCAGCCCCAGCATTTT.